This entry lists 14 T cell receptor beta chains sequenced from one sample in a study of T-cell memory formation after mild COVID-19. TCRdb reprocessed the 5' RACE reads via MiXCR and lists one record per CDR3 protein. In the table there are 45,000 or so distinct CDR3 sequences, 6% to 7% of which are singletons. Sequences were obtained from PBMCs or a T cell subset sorted from them (not recorded which). The source of these receptors is an adult who had mild COVID-19 (a few samples of this study predate the infection). Cell type and time point are not known.

This clonotype occurred many times. The rearrangement uses TRBV6-5 and TRBJ2-1; 9 nucleotides line up with TRBD1. The CDR3 length is 14 residues. CDR1 MNHEY and CDR2 SVGAGI come from the germline V gene. Trimming cost V 1 base and J 9 bases; bases outside gene matches: 4. For the CDR3, the DNA is TGTGCCAGCAGTTACTACAGGGGGCGAAGTGAGCAGTTCTTC. Translation gives CASSYYRGRSEQFF.

This clonotype was found many times. The V call is TRBV5-1, the J call TRBJ2-5, with D tentatively TRBD1 or TRBD2 (5 bases each). The germline gives CDR1 SGHRS, CDR2 YFSETQ. The V and J ends lost 4 bases and 4 bases respectively, with 17 bases between them. CDR3 length: 15 amino acids. The DNA for the CDR3 is TGCGCCAGCAGCGGGGGACGGGGCGCCGGAGAGACCCAGTACTTC. This codes for CASSGGRGAGETQYF.

On this clonotype itself: A much larger clone differs from this one at a single base, so this may be a read error. The chain is built from TRBV3-1 and TRBJ2-1; D gene unclear. The V end lost 1 base, the J end lost 13 bases, and 14 bases lay between the germline ends. The CDR3 sequence is 13 residues long. The germline V gene encodes CDR1 LGHDT and CDR2 YNNKEL (reference sequence). CDR3 nucleotide sequence: TGTGCCAGCAGCCAAGCTCCAGGCGGCGCACAGTTCTTC. As protein: CASSQAPGGAQFF.

This clonotype was seen many times. The chain uses TRBV18 and TRBJ2-3, with unresolved D. Trimming removed 2 bases from V and 1 base from J, with 7 bases in between. Per germline, CDR1 KGHSH and CDR2 LQKENI. The CDR3 sequence is 14 residues long. This chain's CDR3 is CASSPDRGTDTQYF. CDR3 in DNA: TGTGCCAGCTCACCAGACCGCGGCACAGATACGCAGTATTTT.

The CDR3 reads CATSDLPSGGKYNEQFF. Here the CDR3 DNA reads TGTGCCACCAGTGATTTGCCGAGCGGGGGGAAATACAATGAGCAGTTCTTC. The V gene is TRBV24-1, the J gene TRBJ2-1, with 9 bases lining up with TRBD2. The V gene's germline CDR1 is KGHDR and CDR2 SFDVKD. V trimming: 0 bases; J trimming: 4 bases; junction bases outside the gene matches: 6. CDR3 size: 17 residues.

The chain is built from TRBV25-1 and TRBJ2-2, with D uncertain. Trimming left V 3 bases short and J 5 bases short, with 10 bases between. CDR1 MGHDK and CDR2 SYGVNS come from the germline V gene. This CDR3 contains 14 residues. This CDR3 reads CASSEQGHTGELFF. DNA for the CDR3: TGTGCCAGCAGTGAGCAAGGGCATACCGGGGAGCTGTTTTTT.

This clonotype was counted only a few times. This sequence joins TRBV15 and TRBJ1-2, with D possibly TRBD1 on 5 matching bases. V was trimmed by 5 bases and J by 2 bases, leaving 18 bases between them. The CDR3 spans 16 residues. The germline V gene has CDR1 LNHNV and CDR2 YYDKDF (reference sequence). The CDR3 region has the DNA TGTGCCACCAGCGATGCAGGTTGGGGGTTAAACTATGGCTACACCTTC. Translation gives CATSDAGWGLNYGYTF.

This clonotype has a handful of counts. This chain connects TRBV7-2 to TRBJ1-4; TRBD1 might be the D (5 bases). The ends were cut back, 2 bases at V and 8 bases at J, with 12 bases in the middle. This CDR3 spans 14 amino acids. The germline V gene encodes CDR1 SGHTA and CDR2 FQGNSA. The CDR3 DNA reads TGTGCCAGCAGCTTATCCCAGGGCGGAGAAAAACTGTTTTTT. Encoded protein: CASSLSQGGEKLFF.

At least ten counts were recorded for this clonotype. The chain carries TRBV5-1 and TRBJ2-1; D is perhaps TRBD1 (6 bases). The germline gives CDR1 SGHRS, CDR2 YFSETQ. V dropped 4 bases and J dropped 8 bases, with 13 bases sitting between them. The CDR3 runs to 13 residues. This CDR3 reads CASSQTGFDEQFF. Written as DNA, the CDR3 is TGCGCCAGCAGCCAAACAGGGTTCGATGAGCAGTTCTTC.

Only a few counts were recorded for this clonotype. One junction end does not reproduce the germline sequence, and a read error may be involved. The chain carries TRBV29-1 and TRBJ1-2; D perhaps matches TRBD1 (5 bases). Germline CDR1 reads SQVTM; CDR2 reads ANQGSEA. The CDR3 sequence is 11 residues long. In DNA, the CDR3 is TGCAGCGTTTCCGAAGGGGTAGGCCTCATCTTC. Amino acids: CSVSEGVGLIF.

This clonotype was recorded at least ten times. The V call is TRBV5-1, the J call TRBJ2-7; D is perhaps TRBD2 (5 bases). Trimming removed 4 bases from V and 5 bases from J, with 16 bases in between. The CDR3 sequence is 14 residues long. CDR1 and CDR2 from the germline V gene are SGHRS and YFSETQ. The CDR3 DNA reads TGCGCCAGCAGCCCGGGTTCGTGGGAGCACGAGCAGTACTTC. Its protein is CASSPGSWEHEQYF.

This clonotype was counted many times. The chain couples TRBV5-1 to TRBJ2-7, with 8 bases that match TRBD1. The V segment lost 4 bases and the J segment 3 bases; nucleotides outside the gene matches: 9. The CDR3 is 15 amino acids. Germline CDR1 is SGHRS and CDR2 is YFSETQ. Here the CDR3 reads CASSQIAGTGYEQYF. The CDR3 region has the DNA TGCGCCAGCAGCCAAATAGCAGGGACAGGCTACGAGCAGTACTTC.

This clonotype is classed as medium-sized. The V gene is TRBV11-2, the J gene TRBJ2-5; D gene unclear. The germline gives CDR1 SGHAT, CDR2 FQNNGV. The germline V and J ends were trimmed by 5 bases and 4 bases, with 5 bases remaining between them. The CDR3 runs 11 residues. The CDR3 loop is CASSELETQYF. The DNA for the CDR3 is TGTGCCAGCAGCGAGCTAGAGACCCAGTACTTC.

This clonotype was seen more than once but under ten times. The gene calls are TRBV2 and TRBJ2-7; 7 bases are a match to TRBD1. Trimming at V came to 6 bases and at J to 0 bases, leaving 5 bases not matched to a gene. The CDR3 extends over 14 amino acids. Germline values: CDR1 SNHLY, CDR2 FYNNEI. DNA of the CDR3: TGTGCCAGCAGGGGGGACAGTAGCTCCTACGAGCAGTACTTC. Residues: CASRGDSSSYEQYF.